This T cell receptor (beta chain) derives from a study of shared clonotypes between healthy human individuals. Whole-study findings and limits: Across a handful of donors, naive CD4 shared around 5%, naive CD8 around 4%, memory CD4 2% to 2.5%, memory CD8 0.4% to 0.5%.

CDR3 length equals 22 residues. Germline CDR1 and CDR2: WNHNN and SYGVQD (reference sequence). As regards this clone: Its cognate antigen is unknown. Compared with germline, one end of the junction differs, possibly owing to a read error.

How the authors handled the data: ImmunoSEQ gave junction-only sequences without quality scores, so filtering differed. Assay: immunoSEQ multiplex PCR; the TCRdb copy retains only in-frame clones and omits some. V, J and clone size are those of that table, while D and trimming were read from the DNA. This table holds a few million clones, almost 96% found once. Every contributor of samples was a Caucasian grown-up residing in Nashville, Tennessee. From CD4+ cells came CD45RA+ naive and CD45RA-negative memory subsets. Sequenced sample: naive CD4+ T cells sorted from blood. Regarding subset: CD45RA+ positively selected. The chain employs TRBV10-1 and TRBJ2-2; D might be TRBD1 (6 bases). The clonotype was recovered from a man younger than 35 in good health. DNA for the CDR3: TGCGCCAGCAGTGAGTCGATATATTTTACAGGGATACCAGGGACGAACACCGGGGAGCTGCTTTTT. Its protein is CASSESIYFTGIPGTNTGELLF.